This TCR beta chain was obtained from a study of OX40 agonist ivuxolimab in advanced cancers. Only in-frame clones appear in the TCRdb table, and some are missing; sequencing was by immunoSEQ multiplex PCR. The sample consists of about 72,000 clones, 85% to 90% of them appearing once. With 4 bases removed from V and 6 bases from J, the gap between germline ends came to 12 bases. This CDR3 region has 13 residues. The germline V gene encodes CDR1 SGDLS and CDR2 YYNGEE. Concerning this clone: Its cognate antigen is unknown.

Points from the study as a whole: CD4+ and CD8+ T cells in blood underwent clonal expansion by week 6 at 0.1 to 3.0 mg/kg.

It was autoimmune disease history or systemic immunosuppression that excluded patients. The source material was CD4+ or CD8+ T cells sorted from blood, sampled in a trial of the OX40 agonist ivuxolimab. This clonotype was obtained from an adult with an advanced solid tumor such as melanoma, head and neck, liver or kidney cancer. The rearrangement uses TRBV9 and TRBJ2-3; D gene ambiguous. CDR3 coding DNA: TGTGCCAGCAGCTCACCCCCCGGGGATACGCAGTATTTT. Protein sequence: CASSSPPGDTQYF.